The 24 T cell receptor beta chains presented below share a single source sample, sequenced in a study of shared clonotypes between healthy human individuals. The repertoire was sequenced with immunoSEQ multiplex PCR; TCRdb's copy has only in-frame clones and lacks some. There are roughly 2.4 million clones in the sample; 90% to 96% occur only once, and more than 0.1% lies in the top ten. What was sequenced was naive CD4+ T cells sorted from blood. Subset described: CD45RA+ positively selected. Source of these receptors: a man between 18 and 35 years old in good health.

V gene TRBV6-5 combines with J gene TRBJ2-3; 9 bases fit TRBD2. There are 15 residues in the CDR3. Trimming cost V 5 bases and J 7 bases; bases outside gene matches: 10. CDR1 and CDR2 from the germline V gene are MNHEY and SVGAGI. CDR3 nucleotide sequence: TGTGCCAGCAGTCCGCGGGGGGGTGGCTGGTATACGCAGTATTTT. Protein sequence: CASSPRGGGWYTQYF.

The chain couples TRBV4-1 to TRBJ2-4; TRBD2 aligns across 12 bases. V was clipped by 4 bases and J by 1 base; unmatched bases: 11. Germline CDR1 reads MGHRA; CDR2 reads YSYEKL. This CDR3 comprises 19 residues. In DNA, the CDR3 is TGCGCCAGCAGCCCGGGGGGACTAGCGGGTGATTGGGCCAAAAACATTCAGTACTTC. The encoded protein is CASSPGGLAGDWAKNIQYF.

The V call is TRBV30, the J call TRBJ1-2; D is unresolved. This CDR3 has 13 residues. V shed 0 bases and J shed 8 bases, with 13 bases lying between them. Germline V gene sequence: CDR1 GTSNPN, CDR2 SVGIG (reference sequence). CDR3 loop: CAWSVRAAEGYTF. The CDR3 region has the DNA TGTGCCTGGAGTGTAAGGGCAGCCGAGGGCTACACCTTC.

This clone was observed a single time. Mismatch with germline at one junction end may stem from a read error. The chain carries TRBV6-1 and TRBJ1-4; tentatively, D is TRBD1 (6 bases). The CDR3 totals 15 residues. Per germline, CDR1 MNHNS and CDR2 SASEGT. The CDR3 coding sequence is TGTGCCAGCAGGGAAGACAGGTCTTTTAATGAAAAACTGTTTTTT. As protein: CASREDRSFNEKLFF.

J is TRBJ2-7 and V is TRBV7-9; 10 bases agree with TRBD2. Germline V gene lookup returns CDR1 SEHNR and CDR2 FQNEAQ (reference sequence). Trimming removed 5 bases from V and 0 bases from J; junction bases left unmatched: 7. This CDR3 has 16 residues. CDR3 in DNA: TGTGCCAGCAGCCCTTTACTAGCGGGGAGCTCCTACGAGCAGTACTTC. Its translation: CASSPLLAGSSYEQYF.

V is TRBV7-9 and J is TRBJ2-7; D unresolved. The CDR3 consists of 12 residues. Germline CDR1 and CDR2: SEHNR and FQNEAQ (reference sequence). V lost 1 base and J lost 8, with 9 bases in between. The CDR3 sequence: CASSLGEGKQYF. CDR3 in DNA: TGTGCCAGCAGCTTAGGAGAAGGGAAGCAGTACTTC.

The chain links TRBV5-6 to TRBJ1-6, with a weak D call TRBD1 (6 bases). The CDR3 spans 14 residues. V lost 2 bases and J 9 bases, leaving 12 bases between the germline ends. Germline V gene sequence: CDR1 SGHDT, CDR2 YYEEEE. The CDR3 DNA is TGTGCCAGCAGCTTTTGGGGGCCAGCTTCACCCCTCCACTTT. It codes for CASSFWGPASPLHF.

The V and J genes are TRBV6-1 and TRBJ1-5; 8 positions match TRBD1. The trim removed 6 bases at V and 4 bases at J, leaving 8 bases unmatched. The CDR3 totals 15 residues. Germline assignment: CDR1 MNHNS and CDR2 SASEGT. CDR3 coding DNA: TGTGCCAGCAGCGAGGACAGGGCCTATAATCAGCCCCAGCATTTT. It encodes CASSEDRAYNQPQHF.

The chain is built from TRBV5-1 and TRBJ2-1; 11 bases align to TRBD2. The CDR3 consists of 15 residues. In germline, CDR1 is SGHRS, CDR2 YFSETQ. After removal of 5 bases from V and 0 bases from J, the junction contained 1 base not matched to a gene. Here the CDR3 DNA reads TGCGCCAGCAGGGGACTAGCGGCCTCCTACAATGAGCAGTTCTTC. This encodes CASRGLAASYNEQFF.

This chain uses TRBV4-3 with TRBJ2-7; no clear D. The CDR3 is 13 residues long. Trimming stripped 2 bases from V and 3 bases from J, with 8 bases between. Looked up from germline, CDR1 is LGHNA and CDR2 is YSLEER. Here the CDR3 reads CASSQSPGYEQYF. DNA for the CDR3: TGCGCCAGCAGCCAAAGTCCAGGCTACGAGCAGTACTTC.

This clone occurred once. This chain uses TRBV5-4 with TRBJ2-1; tentatively, D is TRBD2 (6 bases). The CDR3 length is 17 residues. The V end lost 3 bases, the J end lost 0 bases, and 16 bases lay between the germline ends. Germline V lookup: CDR1 SGHNT, CDR2 YYREEE (reference sequence). The CDR3 is CASSSHPPGSSYNEQFF. The CDR3 DNA reads as TGTGCCAGCAGCTCCCACCCCCCCGGGAGCTCCTACAATGAGCAGTTCTTC.

For this clone: Different DNA sequences within this sample yield the same CDR3. The J gene is TRBJ1-2, the V gene TRBV28; no definite D call. CDR1 MDHEN and CDR2 SYDVKM come from the germline V gene. The CDR3 has 11 amino acids. V lost 6 bases and J lost 0, with 2 bases in between. The CDR3 bases are TGTGCCAGCAGCCCTAACTATGGCTACACCTTC. Protein sequence: CASSPNYGYTF.

V is TRBV30 and J is TRBJ1-4, with 9 nucleotides matching TRBD1. The CDR3 has 14 residues. The V and J ends lost 3 bases and 10 bases, in that order; junction bases with no gene match: 9. Germline V lookup: CDR1 GTSNPN, CDR2 SVGIG (reference sequence). CDR3: CAWRAGTGTVKLFF. In DNA, the CDR3 is TGTGCCTGGAGAGCCGGGACAGGGACAGTAAAACTGTTTTTT. The full variable domain, with the rest looked up from reference TRBV30 and TRBJ1-4, is SQTIHQWPATLVQPVGSPLSLECTVEGTSNPNLYWYRQAAGRGLQLLFYSVGIGQISSEVPQNLSASRPQDRQFILSSKKLLLSDSGFYLCAWRAGTGTVKLFFGSGTQLSVL.

This chain connects TRBV5-1 to TRBJ2-7; possibly TRBD2 for D (6 bases). This CDR3 comprises 15 residues. Germline V gene sequence: CDR1 SGHRS, CDR2 YFSETQ. V was trimmed by 5 bases and J by 1 base, leaving 16 bases between them. In nucleotides, the CDR3 is TGCGCCAGCAGATTAGTTATCGGGACTTCCTACGAGCAGTACTTC. Its translation is CASRLVIGTSYEQYF.

V is TRBV5-1 and J is TRBJ2-1, with D perhaps TRBD1 (6 bases). This CDR3 comprises 15 residues. V was pared by 5 bases and J by 0 bases, with 12 bases between. Germline V gene lookup returns CDR1 SGHRS and CDR2 YFSETQ. The CDR3 here is CASRGQMSSYNEQFF. The CDR3 region has the DNA TGCGCCAGCAGAGGACAGATGAGCTCCTACAATGAGCAGTTCTTC.

CDR3 loop: CASSEDRYNSPLHF. As DNA, the CDR3 is TGTGCCAGCAGTGAAGATCGTTATAATTCACCCCTCCACTTT. This chain uses TRBV6-1 with TRBJ1-6, with D unclear. CDR1 MNHNS and CDR2 SASEGT come from the germline V gene. The CDR3 is made up of 14 amino acids. Trimming removed 1 base at V and 4 bases at J, with 5 bases between.

The rearrangement joins TRBV5-6 to TRBJ2-4; possible D gene TRBD2, 6 bases. CDR1 and CDR2 (germline): SGHDT, YYEEEE. Trimming removed 2 bases at V and 3 bases at J, with 21 bases between. This CDR3 spans 18 amino acids. CDR3 loop: CASSFRLVWGVDKNIQYF. CDR3 DNA: TGTGCCAGCAGCTTCAGACTCGTCTGGGGGGTGGACAAAAACATTCAGTACTTC.

The CDR3 DNA sequence: TGTGCCTGGAGTGTACTCCGGCTGCAAGAGACCCAGTACTTC. Amino acid sequence: CAWSVLRLQETQYF. The chain uses TRBV30 and TRBJ2-5; the D is unclear. Trimming removed 0 bases at V and 2 bases at J, with 10 bases between. In germline, CDR1 is GTSNPN, CDR2 SVGIG (reference sequence). There are 14 residues in the CDR3. The variable domain in full, completed from reference TRBV30 and TRBJ2-5, reads SQTIHQWPATLVQPVGSPLSLECTVEGTSNPNLYWYRQAAGRGLQLLFYSVGIGQISSEVPQNLSASRPQDRQFILSSKKLLLSDSGFYLCAWSVLRLQETQYFGPGTRLLVL.

The chain links TRBV5-1 to TRBJ1-1, with TRBD1 matching 8 bases. Trimming at V came to 0 bases and at J to 4 bases, leaving 8 bases not matched to a gene. The CDR3 has 16 residues. Germline V gives CDR1 SGHRS, CDR2 YFSETQ. In nucleotides, the CDR3 is TGCGCCAGCAGCTTGGACCCCGCAGGGGGCCCCACTGAAGCTTTCTTT. It translates to CASSLDPAGGPTEAFF.

The V call is TRBV18, the J call TRBJ1-1; D is unclear. The CDR3 is 15 amino acids. Per the germline V gene, CDR1 is KGHSH and CDR2 is LQKENI. Trimming shortened V by 2 bases and J by 4 bases, and 14 bases separated the two germline ends. CDR3 in DNA: TGTGCCAGCTCACCAAATGCCAGGCAGACCACTGAAGCTTTCTTT. Amino acids: CASSPNARQTTEAFF.

The chain links TRBV5-4 to TRBJ2-2, with D tentatively TRBD1 or TRBD2 (5 bases each). The CDR3 has 17 residues. V lost 4 bases, J lost 4 bases, and 20 bases lay in between. Germline V gene lookup returns CDR1 SGHNT and CDR2 YYREEE (reference sequence). Here the CDR3 DNA reads TGTGCCAGCAGCCTGCCGTGGGGGTTTCGAGCCACCGGGGAGCTGTTTTTT. Encoded protein: CASSLPWGFRATGELFF.

V and J are TRBV19 and TRBJ1-5; 9 nucleotides match TRBD1. V trimming: 4 bases; J trimming: 0 bases; junction bases outside the gene matches: 1. Germline CDR1 reads LNHDA; CDR2 reads SQIVND (reference sequence). This CDR3 has 15 residues. CDR3 region: CASSRTGDSNQPQHF. The CDR3 coding sequence is TGTGCCAGTAGTAGGACAGGGGATAGCAATCAGCCCCAGCATTTT.

V is TRBV7-9 and J is TRBJ2-2; no definite D call. V lost 5 bases and J lost 6, with 10 bases in between. Germline CDR1 and CDR2: SEHNR and FQNEAQ (reference sequence). The CDR3 runs to 13 residues. CDR3 coding DNA: TGTGCCAGCAGCCCCGGTAAAGCCGGGGAGCTGTTTTTT. It specifies CASSPGKAGELFF.

The CDR3 DNA reads TGTGCCCTCGGGACAGCCAAGAATGAAAAACTGTTTTTT. It codes for CALGTAKNEKLFF. The rearrangement joins TRBV28 to TRBJ1-4; the match to TRBD1 covers 7 bases. With 11 bases clipped from V and 5 bases from J, the junction kept 8 bases outside the gene matches. Germline assignment: CDR1 MDHEN and CDR2 SYDVKM. There are 13 residues in the CDR3.